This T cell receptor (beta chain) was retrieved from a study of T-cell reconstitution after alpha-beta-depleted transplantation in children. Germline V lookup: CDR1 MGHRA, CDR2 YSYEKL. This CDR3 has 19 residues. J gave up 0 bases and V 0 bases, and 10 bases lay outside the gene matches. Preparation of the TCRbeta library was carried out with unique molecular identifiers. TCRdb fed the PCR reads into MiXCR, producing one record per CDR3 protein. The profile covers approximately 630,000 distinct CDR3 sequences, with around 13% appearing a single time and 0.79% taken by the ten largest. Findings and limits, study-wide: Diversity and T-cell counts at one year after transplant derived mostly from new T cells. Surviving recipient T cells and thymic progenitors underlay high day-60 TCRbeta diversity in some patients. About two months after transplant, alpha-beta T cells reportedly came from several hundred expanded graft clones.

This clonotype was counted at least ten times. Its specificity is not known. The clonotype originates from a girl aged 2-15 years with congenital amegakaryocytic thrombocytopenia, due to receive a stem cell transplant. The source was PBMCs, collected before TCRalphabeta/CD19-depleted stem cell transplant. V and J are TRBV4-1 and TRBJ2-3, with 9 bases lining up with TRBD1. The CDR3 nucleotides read TGCGCCAGCAGCCAAGAGGGGACAGGGAGCGGGCCTAGCACAGATACGCAGTATTTT. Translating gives CASSQEGTGSGPSTDTQYF.